One sample yielded the 18 T cell receptor beta chains listed below, sequenced in a study of shared clonotypes between healthy human individuals. The assay was immunoSEQ multiplex PCR, and TCRdb's table has in-frame clones only and misses some. The sample consists of some 2.1 million clones, about 95% of them appearing once. CD45RO-negative, CCR7-positively selected cells formed the naive CD8 fraction, excluding terminally differentiated effector memory CD45RA+ cells. Sequencing input: naive CD8+ T cells sorted from blood. The receptors were gathered from a man aged 18 to 30 in good health.

The gene calls are TRBV28 and TRBJ2-7; D may correspond to TRBD1 or TRBD2 (5 bases each). The V end lost 9 bases, the J end lost 3 bases, and 12 bases lay between the germline ends. The CDR3 is 12 residues long. The germline V gene encodes CDR1 MDHEN and CDR2 SYDVKM. CDR3 sequence: CASWDGIYEQYF. The CDR3 DNA reads TGTGCCAGTTGGGACGGAATCTACGAGCAGTACTTC.

The chain uses TRBV28 and TRBJ2-5; D tentatively fits TRBD1 or TRBD2 (7 bases each). V was clipped by 6 bases and J by 9 bases, with 23 bases between them. Germline V CDR1 and CDR2: MDHEN, SYDVKM. The CDR3 sequence is 15 residues long. The CDR3 DNA sequence: TGTGCCAGCAGACCCACAGGACAGGCGCGGGGGTCCCAGTACTTC. This sequence encodes CASRPTGQARGSQYF.

This clone appeared once. Additional DNA sequences in this sample encode the identical CDR3. The DNA of the CDR3 is TGTGCCAGCAGATACGGGACTAGCGGATACAATGAGCAGTTCTTC. This gives the protein CASRYGTSGYNEQFF. The J gene is TRBJ2-1, the V gene TRBV6-5; 11 bases match TRBD2. CDR1 MNHEY and CDR2 SVGAGI come from the germline V gene. The CDR3 sequence is 15 residues long. The junction had 5 bases not matched to a gene; V was cut back by 6 bases and J by 4 bases.

The gene calls are TRBV7-9 and TRBJ2-7; 7 bases fit TRBD2. The CDR3 runs 13 residues. CDR1 is SEHNR, CDR2 FQNEAQ, per germline (reference sequence). Germline trimming cut 7 bases from V and 2 bases from J; bases unmatched to any gene: 5. This CDR3 reads CASKGTTTYEQYF. The CDR3 nucleotides are TGTGCCAGCAAGGGGACTACTACCTACGAGCAGTACTTC.

V and J are TRBV10-2 and TRBJ2-7; 9 bases align to TRBD1. Looked up from germline, CDR1 is WSHSY and CDR2 is SAAADI. V lost 6 bases and J lost 0; bases outside the gene matches: 6. This CDR3 has 15 residues. DNA for the CDR3: TGCGCCAGCAGACAAGGGGGACAGGGCTCCTACGAGCAGTACTTC. Amino acids: CASRQGGQGSYEQYF.

In regard to this clone: The junction shows a germline mismatch at one end, possibly a read error. This sequence joins TRBV28 and TRBJ1-1; 10 bases align to TRBD1. Germline lookup yields CDR1 MDHEN and CDR2 SYDVKM. This CDR3 is 13 amino acids long. As DNA, the CDR3 is TGTGCCAGCAGTTTGGGATCCGGGACAGGGGACTTTTTT. Amino acids: CASSLGSGTGDFF.

The chain has TRBV9 and TRBJ2-3; 9 bases line up with TRBD2. The junction had 16 bases not matched to a gene; V was cut back by 4 bases and J by 7 bases. This CDR3 comprises 17 residues. CDR1 and CDR2 (germline): SGDLS, YYNGEE. As DNA, the CDR3 is TGTGCCAGCAGCTTCTTCCCGGCAGCGGGGGGTTTGTATACGCAGTATTTT. Translated, it gives CASSFFPAAGGLYTQYF.

Note on this clone: The sample carries other DNA sequences with the same CDR3. This chain joins TRBV15 and TRBJ1-4; no firm D call. The CDR3 totals 14 residues. V shed 1 base and J shed 2 bases, with 5 bases lying between them. Looked up from germline, CDR1 is LNHNV and CDR2 is YYDKDF (reference sequence). In DNA, the CDR3 is TGTGCCACCAGCAGAGTTGGTACTAATGAAAAACTGTTTTTT. It is translated as CATSRVGTNEKLFF.

The chain has TRBV6-5 and TRBJ2-7; D might be TRBD2 (5 bases). The CDR3 sequence is 15 residues long. Per the germline V gene, CDR1 is MNHEY and CDR2 is SVGAGI. Trimming cost V 0 bases and J 6 bases, with 15 bases left between them. CDR3 sequence: CASSYSSNGVGEQYF. The CDR3 coding sequence is TGTGCCAGCAGTTACTCGAGTAACGGGGTGGGCGAGCAGTACTTC.

The chain couples TRBV5-1 to TRBJ2-2; possibly TRBD2 for D (6 bases). Trimming took 0 bases from V and 0 from J, leaving 12 bases between them. The V gene's germline CDR1 is SGHRS and CDR2 YFSETQ. The CDR3 contains 17 residues. In DNA form, the CDR3 reads TGCGCCAGCAGCTTGGGGCAGCGACTAGCGAACACCGGGGAGCTGTTTTTT. This gives the protein CASSLGQRLANTGELFF.

V and J are TRBV11-2 and TRBJ2-1; a weak D match, TRBD1 (6 bases). The CDR3 consists of 14 residues. V lost 4 bases and J 2 bases, leaving 9 bases between the germline ends. Per the germline V gene, CDR1 is SGHAT and CDR2 is FQNNGV. The DNA for the CDR3 is TGTGCCAGCAGCTCCAGGGGTGCCTACAATGAGCAGTTCTTC. It translates to CASSSRGAYNEQFF.

The V gene is TRBV29-1, the J gene TRBJ2-2; D remains unclear. This CDR3 is 13 amino acids long. Between the trimmed V and J ends, which lost 4 bases and 0 bases, there was a span of 6 bases. The germline V gene encodes CDR1 SQVTM and CDR2 ANQGSEA. For the CDR3, the DNA is TGCAGCGTTGGGCGAGCGAACACCGGGGAGCTGTTTTTT. Residues: CSVGRANTGELFF.

The rearrangement links TRBV28 to TRBJ2-3; no definite D call. V lost 5 bases, J lost 0 bases, and 12 bases lay in between. The CDR3 is made up of 15 amino acids. Germline V gives CDR1 MDHEN, CDR2 SYDVKM. DNA of the CDR3: TGTGCCAGCAGTCCGAACCTAGGCAGCACAGATACGCAGTATTTT. Translation gives CASSPNLGSTDTQYF.

The chain uses TRBV5-1 and TRBJ2-1; the D gene is possibly TRBD1 (6 bases). CDR1 SGHRS and CDR2 YFSETQ come from the germline V gene. The CDR3 has 15 residues. Trimming removed 0 bases from V and 7 bases from J, with 14 bases in between. The CDR3 sequence is CASSLAQGKENEQFF. CDR3 sequence (DNA): TGCGCCAGCAGCTTGGCACAGGGAAAAGAGAATGAGCAGTTCTTC.

V usage is TRBV15 and J usage is TRBJ2-1; no definite D call. Germline values: CDR1 LNHNV, CDR2 YYDKDF (reference sequence). V dropped 2 bases and J dropped 8 bases, with 13 bases sitting between them. This CDR3 contains 14 residues. The CDR3 DNA sequence: TGTGCCACCAGCAGATGGACCGGGTGGGATGAGCAGTTCTTC. Amino acids: CATSRWTGWDEQFF.

About this clone itself: This CDR3 is also generated by other DNA sequences in the sample. The CDR3 here is CASSLGQGEQPQHF. The CDR3 DNA reads as TGTGCCAGCAGCTTAGGACAGGGGGAACAGCCCCAGCATTTT. J is TRBJ1-5 and V is TRBV7-9; 9 bases match TRBD1. Germline CDR1 and CDR2: SEHNR and FQNEAQ (reference sequence). The CDR3 length is 14 residues. J was trimmed by 7 bases and V by 1 base; bases with no gene match: 2.

The chain couples TRBV5-4 to TRBJ2-4; TRBD1 matches 8 bases. Germline assignment: CDR1 SGHNT and CDR2 YYREEE (reference sequence). Germline trimming cut 2 bases from V and 6 bases from J; bases unmatched to any gene: 4. The CDR3 has 14 amino acids. Here the CDR3 DNA reads TGTGCCAGCAGCTTCCCACAGGGGGGAAACATTCAGTACTTC. Translating it yields CASSFPQGGNIQYF.

Regarding this clone: Other DNA sequences in this specimen translate into the identical CDR3. The rearrangement joins TRBV5-1 to TRBJ1-1; no firm D call. The V gene lost 0 bases and the J gene lost 8 bases, with 8 bases spanning the gap. The CDR3 consists of 12 residues. Per germline, CDR1 SGHRS and CDR2 YFSETQ. CDR3 sequence: CASSLEGPEAFF. CDR3 bases: TGCGCCAGCAGCTTGGAAGGGCCCGAAGCTTTCTTT.